The 15 T cell receptor beta chains given below trace back to one sample, sequenced in a study of cytomegalovirus exposure and HLA in healthy donors. 13 Jbeta primers and 60 Vbeta primers were used for the PCR. Produced via immunoSEQ multiplex PCR; TCRdb's table is partial and in-frame only. The table includes some 65,000 clones, approximately 67% detected once. The material sequenced was PBMCs. All receptors derive from a man aged 25-40 years in good health and CMV-seronegative.

V is TRBV19 and J is TRBJ1-4, with D unclear. From germline, CDR1 is LNHDA and CDR2 SQIVND (reference sequence). The V gene lost 2 bases and the J gene lost 7 bases, with 8 bases spanning the gap. The CDR3 runs to 13 residues. As DNA, the CDR3 is TGTGCCAGTAGTATATCGCGTTCTGAAAAACTGTTTTTT. The encoded protein is CASSISRSEKLFF.

CDR3 amino acids: CASSLVGQGWYEQYF. The CDR3, as DNA: TGTGCCAGCAGCTTAGTGGGACAGGGGTGGTACGAGCAGTACTTC. The chain recombines TRBV11-2 with TRBJ2-7, with TRBD1 matching over 10 bases. The CDR3 covers 15 residues. Germline values: CDR1 SGHAT, CDR2 FQNNGV. The ends lost 1 base at V and 4 bases at J; junction bases unmatched: 4.

The gene calls are TRBV7-8 and TRBJ2-3; 12 bases fit TRBD1. From germline, CDR1 is SGHVS and CDR2 FQNEAQ. Losses at the gene ends were 2 bases for V and 3 bases for J; bases not matched to a gene: 3. This CDR3 has 16 amino acids. The CDR3 DNA is TGTGCCAGCAGCTTACCGGGACAGGGGGCGACAGATACGCAGTATTTT. This gives the protein CASSLPGQGATDTQYF.

The rearrangement links TRBV7-2 to TRBJ1-1; tentative D call: TRBD1 (5 bases). The V gene lost 0 bases and the J gene lost 11 bases, with 10 bases spanning the gap. CDR3 length: 12 residues. Germline V gene lookup returns CDR1 SGHTA and CDR2 FQGNSA. Here the CDR3 DNA reads TGTGCCAGCAGCTTAGCGGGACTTGGGGCTTTCTTT. Translating it yields CASSLAGLGAFF.

There are a few counts of this clone. The chain uses TRBV7-9 and TRBJ2-7; the D gene is possibly TRBD1 (7 bases). V was shortened by 5 bases and J by 3 bases, with 17 bases between the two germline ends. The CDR3 totals 15 residues. Germline CDR1 reads SEHNR; CDR2 reads FQNEAQ (reference sequence). The CDR3 loop reads CASSPGGGTVYEQYF. Here the CDR3 DNA reads TGTGCCAGCAGCCCAGGAGGGGGGACAGTCTACGAGCAGTACTTC. The full variable domain, completed using reference TRBV7-9 and TRBJ2-7, is DTGVSQNPRHKITKRGQNVTFRCDPISEHNRLYWYRQTLGQGPEFLTYFQNEAQLEKSRLLSDRFSAERPKGSFSTLEIQRTEQGDSAMYLCASSPGGGTVYEQYFGPGTRLTVT.

The chain combines TRBV4-1 with TRBJ1-4; D may be TRBD1 (5 bases). The germline gives CDR1 MGHRA, CDR2 YSYEKL. Trimming pared 4 bases from V and 4 bases from J, leaving 16 bases between. The CDR3 runs 16 residues. CDR3 nucleotide sequence: TGCGCCAGCAGCCGAGTCGGGACTTCGGATAATGAAAAACTGTTTTTT. Translating gives CASSRVGTSDNEKLFF.

This chain joins TRBV29-1 and TRBJ2-3, with TRBD1 matching 7 bases. V shed 3 bases and J 1 base; nucleotides not matched to a gene: 1. The CDR3 contains 13 residues. From germline, CDR1 is SQVTM and CDR2 ANQGSEA. The CDR3 protein is CSVDTGGTDTQYF. CDR3 sequence (DNA): TGCAGCGTTGATACAGGGGGCACAGATACGCAGTATTTT.

This clone was found a few times. V usage is TRBV29-1 and J usage is TRBJ2-7; 12 bases map to TRBD2. V trimming: 1 base; J trimming: 0 bases; junction bases outside the gene matches: 7. Per the germline V gene, CDR1 is SQVTM and CDR2 is ANQGSEA. This CDR3 is built from 17 residues. CDR3 in amino acids: CSVEGPSGGAYSYEQYF. CDR3 coding DNA: TGCAGCGTTGAAGGTCCTAGCGGGGGGGCTTACTCCTACGAGCAGTACTTC.

V and J are TRBV7-2 and TRBJ2-2; D perhaps matches TRBD2 (6 bases). The CDR3 spans 14 residues. CDR1 is SGHTA and CDR2 is FQGNSA in the germline V gene. V was trimmed by 3 bases and J by 1 base, leaving 6 bases between them. DNA for the CDR3: TGTGCCAGCAGCTTGCGGGGGAACACCGGGGAGCTGTTTTTT. Translating gives CASSLRGNTGELFF.

The chain combines TRBV19 with TRBJ2-1, with 8 positions matching TRBD1. CDR3 length equals 15 residues. Germline assignment: CDR1 LNHDA and CDR2 SQIVND (reference sequence). The ends lost 3 bases at V and 6 bases at J; junction bases unmatched: 7. For the CDR3, the DNA is TGTGCCAGTAGTATGGTCCCAACAGGGGGCAATGAGCAGTTCTTC. Amino acid sequence: CASSMVPTGGNEQFF.

The V call is TRBV11-3, the J call TRBJ2-7, with 7 nucleotides matching TRBD1. Looked up from germline, CDR1 is SGHNT and CDR2 is YENEEA. The CDR3 is 14 residues long. With 1 base clipped from V and 3 bases from J, the junction kept 3 bases outside the gene matches. Here the CDR3 DNA reads TGTGCCAGCAGCTTAGGACAGGGAGTCTACGAGCAGTACTTC. It yields the protein CASSLGQGVYEQYF.

The chain uses TRBV7-2 and TRBJ2-7, with a tentative D call TRBD1 (6 bases). This CDR3 is built from 15 residues. In germline, CDR1 is SGHTA, CDR2 FQGNSA. V lost 5 bases, J lost 1 base, and 15 bases lay in between. The DNA for the CDR3 is TGTGCCAGCAGCATGAGTGGGGGCCCATCCTACGAGCAGTACTTC. This translates into CASSMSGGPSYEQYF. The full variable domain, its missing parts supplied by reference TRBV7-2 and TRBJ2-7, is GAGVSQSPSNKVTEKGKDVELRCDPISGHTALYWYRQSLGQGLEFLIYFQGNSAPDKSGLPSDRFSAERTGGSVSTLTIQRTQQEDSAVYLCASSMSGGPSYEQYFGPGTRLTVT.

This clone was detected only a few times. The chain has TRBV19 and TRBJ2-1; D perhaps matches TRBD2 (5 bases). Germline V gene sequence: CDR1 LNHDA, CDR2 SQIVND (reference sequence). The CDR3 contains 14 residues. V was shortened by 3 bases and J by 7 bases, with 13 bases between the two germline ends. CDR3 region: CASSIPPRGNEQFF. CDR3 bases: TGTGCCAGTAGTATCCCACCCCGCGGGAATGAGCAGTTCTTC.

This clone has only one observation. The rearrangement joins TRBV27 to TRBJ2-7; 7 bases map to TRBD1. V trimming: 9 bases; J trimming: 5 bases; junction bases outside the gene matches: 10. The CDR3 contains 13 residues. Germline V CDR1 and CDR2: MNHEY, SMNVEV (reference sequence). The chain's CDR3 is CASGQASFNEQYF. CDR3 coding DNA: TGTGCCAGTGGACAGGCTTCGTTTAACGAGCAGTACTTC.

This chain uses TRBV15 with TRBJ1-4; no clear D gene. The CDR3 spans 14 residues. CDR1 LNHNV and CDR2 YYDKDF come from the germline V gene (reference sequence). Between the trimmed V and J ends, which lost 6 bases and 6 bases, there was a span of 14 bases. CDR3 nucleotide sequence: TGTGCCACCAGTAGGAGAGATCCTTATGAAAAACTGTTTTTT. It is translated as CATSRRDPYEKLFF.